This T cell receptor (beta chain) is from a study of T cell repertoires in cytomegalovirus infection. Whole-study context: Public TCR beta signatures marked donors with CMV infection and the matching HLA.

Remarks on this clonotype: The antigen remains unidentified.

TCRdb re-derived calls from the reads in MiXCR, one entry per CDR3 protein. The sample yields more than 650,000 distinct CDR3 sequences, 35% to 45% seen once. Trimming removed 4 bases from V and 4 bases from J; junction bases left unmatched: 2. The V gene's germline CDR1 is LNHDA and CDR2 SQIVND (reference sequence). CDR3 length: 14 amino acids. General observations from the study: The cumulative frequency of public TCR beta families distinguished individuals who carried CMV together with the relevant HLA.

The sample was PBMCs. The sequence derives from a human donor in good health (CMV status not recorded). Some clones in this sample may be carry-over from other donors' samples. This chain joins TRBV19 and TRBJ2-1; 9 bases match TRBD1. The CDR3 nucleotides are TGTGCCAGTAGTACCGGGACAGGGTACAATGAGCAGTTCTTC. Amino acid sequence: CASSTGTGYNEQFF.